These 8 T cell receptor beta chains were all obtained from the same sample, sequenced in a study of T cells in women clearing cervical HPV infection (dated by TCRdb to the late 2010s). The method behind the library was the immunoSEQ multiplex PCR assay. Here the immuneACCESS table is served through TCRdb, limited to in-frame sequences with V and J called. Missing clones are a known gap in these copies; in checked studies unresolved V genes cover under half, and the rest lacks a known reason. The table for this sample records 35,000 to 50,000 clones. About 7.3% of the sample is in the top ten clones. The material sequenced was blood buffy coat. The receptors stem from a woman aged 18 to 75 with a cervical HPV16 infection that either progressed to CIN3+ or cleared (not recorded which).

Turning to this clone: The read comes to an end 3 residues before the CDR3 does, leaving the germline J gene to fill in the end. This chain links TRBV2 with TRBJ2-3, with TRBD2 matching over 10 bases. V lost 6 bases to trimming and J lost 3 bases; unmatched junction nucleotides: 9. The CDR3 has 16 amino acids. Germline assignment: CDR1 SNHLY and CDR2 FYNNEI. The CDR3 loop reads CASSDGGAGGTDTQYF. The sequenced part of the CDR3 DNA is TGTGCCAGCAGCGACGGGGGAGCGGGGGGGACAGATACG.

As regards this clone: The read stops 3 residues short of the end of the CDR3; the missing end is completed from the germline J gene. The rearrangement uses TRBV7-9 and TRBJ2-5; 8 nucleotides agree with TRBD1. This CDR3 is built from 12 residues. CDR1 is SEHNR and CDR2 is FQNEAQ in the germline V gene (reference sequence). The trim removed 11 bases at V and 3 bases at J, leaving 5 bases unmatched. The CDR3 DNA, read in part, is TGTGCCTCCCAACAGGGGGAAGAGACC. It yields the protein CASQQGEET. The whole CDR3 protein reads CASQQGEETQYF.

Worth noting for this clone: The DNA ends 3 residues before the CDR3 does, and the rest of the CDR3 is filled in from the germline J gene. The rearrangement joins TRBV20-1 to TRBJ2-1; no firm D call. Germline lookup yields CDR1 DFQATT and CDR2 SNEGSKA (reference sequence). The length of the CDR3 is 11 residues. With 5 bases removed from V and 3 bases from J, the gap between germline ends came to 5 bases. CDR3 DNA, as far as it was read: TGCAGTGCTCAGAACTACAATGAG. Translation gives CSAQNYNE. The CDR3 reads in full as CSAQNYNEQFF.

In the case of this clone: Read data end 3 residues before the CDR3 end; the end is taken from the germline J gene. The J gene is TRBJ2-4, the V gene TRBV20-1; 9 bases line up with TRBD2. This CDR3 contains 18 residues. From germline, CDR1 is DFQATT and CDR2 SNEGSKA (reference sequence). Trimming at V came to 0 bases and at J to 0 bases, leaving 9 bases not matched to a gene. The CDR3: CSARDRAGGRVAKNIQYF. The CDR3 bases that were read are TGCAGTGCTAGAGATCGTGCGGGAGGGCGGGTAGCCAAAAACATT.

A note on this clone: The CDR3 end falls 3 residues outside the read, so it is completed with the germline J gene. The chain has TRBV11-2 and TRBJ1-1; D call uncertain. V was shortened by 5 bases and J by 0 bases, with 7 bases between the two germline ends. The CDR3 extends over 13 amino acids. The germline gives CDR1 SGHAT, CDR2 FQNNGV. The CDR3 loop reads CASSPQMNTEAFF. The part of the CDR3 DNA that was read is TGTGCCAGCAGCCCCCAAATGAACACTGAA. The full variable domain, in which reference TRBV11-2 and TRBJ1-1 provide the parts outside the CDR3, is EAGVAQSPRYKIIEKRQSVAFWCNPISGHATLYWYQQILGQGPKLLIQFQNNGVVDDSQLPKDRFSAERLKGVDSTLKIQPAKLEDSAVYLCASSPQMNTEAFFGQGTRLTVV.

A note on this clone: The read stops 3 residues short of the end of the CDR3; the missing end is completed from the germline J gene. This chain connects TRBV18 to TRBJ2-5; TRBD2 aligns across 15 bases. Germline V gene sequence: CDR1 KGHSH, CDR2 LQKENI. V trimming: 8 bases; J trimming: 4 bases; junction bases outside the gene matches: 11. This CDR3 is 17 amino acids long. The CDR3 sequence is CASVSGTSGRKGETQYF. CDR3 DNA (partial): TGTGCCAGCGTCTCCGGGACTAGCGGGAGGAAGGGAGAGACC.

As concerns this clone: The sequence runs out 3 residues before the end of the CDR3; the remainder is reconstructed from the germline J gene. This sequence joins TRBV20-1 and TRBJ1-5, with 9 bases identical to TRBD1. Germline V lookup: CDR1 DFQATT, CDR2 SNEGSKA (reference sequence). The ends lost 0 bases at V and 1 base at J; junction bases unmatched: 10. The CDR3 spans 18 residues. Partial CDR3 DNA: TGCAGTGCTAGAGAAGTCCCCACAGGGGGCCAAAGCAATCAGCCC. Translating it yields CSAREVPTGGQSNQP. The CDR3, in full, reads CSAREVPTGGQSNQPQHF.

The sequenced CDR3 bases are TGTGCCAGCAGCCAATCCCAGGACAGGGTATATGGC. Encoded protein: CASSQSQDRVYG. The full CDR3 reads CASSQSQDRVYGYTF. The chain recombines TRBV4-2 with TRBJ1-2, with 8 bases fitting TRBD1. The read falls 3 residues short of the CDR3 end, and the missing part is taken from the germline J gene. The V gene end was trimmed by 2 bases and the J gene end by 5 bases; junction bases not matched to a gene: 7. This CDR3 comprises 15 residues. Germline CDR1 is LGHNA and CDR2 is YNFKEQ.